This record concerns one T cell receptor beta chain sequence. Germline V gene data show CDR1 as SNHLY and CDR2 as FYNNEI. The ends were cut back, 5 bases at V and 5 bases at J, with 9 bases in the middle. This CDR3 is built from 12 residues. The assay was immunoSEQ multiplex PCR, and TCRdb's table has in-frame clones only and misses some. The sample gives around 50,000 clones, approximately 90% of which show up once; roughly 3.9% is in the top ten. This sample stems from a study of technical replicates of blood from several donors. This sequence was found in a human donor in good health. Some clones in this sample may be carry-over from other donors' samples. Sequencing used PBMCs. The rearrangement uses TRBV2 and TRBJ1-2, with D hard to call. The DNA of the CDR3 is TGTGCCAGCAGTCGGGGAGGGTATGGCTACACCTTC. Amino acids: CASSRGGYGYTF. Using reference TRBV2 and TRBJ1-2 for the parts outside the CDR3, the full variable domain is EPEVTQTPSHQVTQMGQEVILRCVPISNHLYFYWYRQILGQKVEFLVSFYNNEISEKSEIFDDQFSVERPDGSNFTLKIRSTKLEDSAMYFCASSRGGYGYTFGSGTRLTVV.